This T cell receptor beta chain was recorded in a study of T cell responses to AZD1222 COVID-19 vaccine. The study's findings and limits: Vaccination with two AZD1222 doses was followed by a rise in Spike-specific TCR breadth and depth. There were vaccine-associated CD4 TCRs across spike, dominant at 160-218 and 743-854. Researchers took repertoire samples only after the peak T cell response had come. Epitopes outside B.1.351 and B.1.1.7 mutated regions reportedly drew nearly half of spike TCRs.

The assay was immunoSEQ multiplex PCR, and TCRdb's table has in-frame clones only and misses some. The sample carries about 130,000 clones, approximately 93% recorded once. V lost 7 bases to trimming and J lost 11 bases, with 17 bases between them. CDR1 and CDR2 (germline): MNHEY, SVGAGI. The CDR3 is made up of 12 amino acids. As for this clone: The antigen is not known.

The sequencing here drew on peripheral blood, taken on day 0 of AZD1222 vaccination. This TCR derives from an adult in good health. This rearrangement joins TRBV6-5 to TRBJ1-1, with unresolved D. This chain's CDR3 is CASISGFYEAFF. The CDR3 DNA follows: TGTGCCAGCATAAGCGGTTTCTATGAGGCTTTCTTT.